The 8 T cell receptor beta chains below come from one sample, sequenced in a study of graft-versus-host responses after intestinal transplantation. Their target antigens are unknown. The protocol was immunoSEQ multiplex PCR, while the TCRdb copy is restricted to in-frame clones and leaves out a portion. The repertoire holds 110,000 to 150,000 clones, with 85% to 95% as singletons. The sample was unstimulated CD4+ T cells sorted from spleen or lymph node cells, taken before intestinal transplant. Every receptor here comes from a human donor who received an intestinal transplant.

The genes are TRBV5-5 and TRBJ2-5; TRBD2 matches 8 bases. The length of the CDR3 is 14 residues. Trimming removed 4 bases from V and 3 bases from J; junction bases left unmatched: 5. Per germline, CDR1 SGHKS and CDR2 YYEKEE (reference sequence). CDR3 coding DNA: TGTGCCAGCAGCCGGGTTAGCGGGAAAGAGACCCAGTACTTC. This encodes CASSRVSGKETQYF.

This chain connects TRBV28 to TRBJ2-7, with 10 nucleotides matching TRBD1. The CDR3 length is 15 residues. J was trimmed by 3 bases and V by 5 bases; bases with no gene match: 7. Germline-derived CDR1 and CDR2 are MDHEN and SYDVKM. CDR3 nucleotide sequence: TGTGCCAGCAGTGACCCGGGACAGGGGCTCTACGAGCAGTACTTC. Translation: CASSDPGQGLYEQYF. The variable domain in full, with the rest retrieved from reference TRBV28 and TRBJ2-7, is DVKVTQSSRYLVKRTGEKVFLECVQDMDHENMFWYRQDPGLGLRLIYFSYDVKMKEKGDIPEGYSVSREKKERFSLILESASTNQTSMYLCASSDPGQGLYEQYFGPGTRLTVT.

The chain carries TRBV19 and TRBJ2-1; D gene ambiguous. The V gene's germline CDR1 is LNHDA and CDR2 SQIVND (reference sequence). CDR3 length: 15 residues. Trimming cost V 3 bases and J 2 bases, with 11 bases left between them. CDR3 amino acids: CASSMIGFAYNEQFF. The CDR3 DNA reads TGTGCCAGTAGTATGATAGGGTTCGCCTACAATGAGCAGTTCTTC.

The chain recombines TRBV5-1 with TRBJ2-3, with TRBD1 identical over 7 bases. Per germline, CDR1 SGHRS and CDR2 YFSETQ. J gave up 1 base and V 4 bases, and 3 bases lay outside the gene matches. This CDR3 region has 14 residues. The CDR3 sequence is CASSQGQGTDTQYF. For the CDR3, the DNA is TGCGCCAGCAGCCAAGGACAGGGCACAGATACGCAGTATTTT.

J is TRBJ2-2 and V is TRBV7-9; 8 bases fit TRBD2. Germline lookup yields CDR1 SEHNR and CDR2 FQNEAQ (reference sequence). CDR3 length equals 14 residues. V gave up 6 bases and J gave up 7 bases; unmatched junction bases: 7. The CDR3 spells CASRLDLAGGELFF. The CDR3, as DNA: TGTGCCAGCAGACTCGACCTAGCGGGCGGGGAGCTGTTTTTT. The full variable domain, completed using reference TRBV7-9 and TRBJ2-2, is DTGVSQNPRHKITKRGQNVTFRCDPISEHNRLYWYRQTLGQGPEFLTYFQNEAQLEKSRLLSDRFSAERPKGSFSTLEIQRTEQGDSAMYLCASRLDLAGGELFFGEGSRLTVL.

In DNA, the CDR3 is TGTGCCAGCAGTACTCGACAGGGTATGGGTCAGCCCCAGTATTTT. It specifies CASSTRQGMGQPQYF. The genes are TRBV6-6 and TRBJ1-5; TRBD1 matches at 7 bases. The closer fit of TRBJ2-3 to the DNA end suggests the J call may be wrong. This CDR3 spans 15 amino acids. Germline V CDR1 and CDR2: MNHNY, SVGAGI (reference sequence).

The J gene is TRBJ2-7, the V gene TRBV6-5, with D possibly called TRBD1 or TRBD2 (5 bases each). CDR1 MNHEY and CDR2 SVGAGI come from the germline V gene. V lost 8 bases and J 6 bases, leaving 14 bases between the germline ends. This CDR3 spans 12 amino acids. The CDR3 reads CASVRGTIEQYF. CDR3 coding DNA: TGTGCCAGCGTCCGAGGGACGATCGAGCAGTACTTC.

The chain links TRBV4-3 to TRBJ2-3; 7 nucleotides align to TRBD2. The trim removed 1 base at V and 3 bases at J, leaving 13 bases unmatched. This CDR3 comprises 18 residues. Germline V CDR1 and CDR2: LGHNA, YSLEER. CDR3 region: CASSQVPRTSGGTDTQYF. The CDR3 DNA sequence: TGCGCCAGCAGCCAAGTCCCTCGGACTAGTGGTGGGACAGATACGCAGTATTTT.